This T cell receptor beta chain was documented in a study of T cells in tuberculosis. Measured with immunoSEQ multiplex PCR; TCRdb has only the in-frame clones, and not every one. Among 50,000 to 65,000 clones listed, around 90% were seen once. Sorting used thawed, overnight-rested PBMC stained with anti-CD3, a viability dye and GMM-loaded CD1B tetramer. CD1B tetramers were loaded with Rhodococcus equi-derived C32 glucose monomycolate. This CDR3 is built from 15 residues. Trimming cost V 7 bases and J 4 bases, with 20 bases left between them. Germline CDR1 reads SGHRS; CDR2 reads YFSETQ. V usage is TRBV5-1 and J usage is TRBJ2-5; weak D call: TRBD1 (6 bases). Sequencing used CD1b-GMM tetramer-negative cells sorted from PBMCs. The TCR originated in an adult woman with latent tuberculosis. This CDR3 is CASSEQGPKGETQYF. In DNA, the CDR3 is TGCGCCAGCTCGGAACAGGGCCCAAAGGGAGAGACCCAGTACTTC.